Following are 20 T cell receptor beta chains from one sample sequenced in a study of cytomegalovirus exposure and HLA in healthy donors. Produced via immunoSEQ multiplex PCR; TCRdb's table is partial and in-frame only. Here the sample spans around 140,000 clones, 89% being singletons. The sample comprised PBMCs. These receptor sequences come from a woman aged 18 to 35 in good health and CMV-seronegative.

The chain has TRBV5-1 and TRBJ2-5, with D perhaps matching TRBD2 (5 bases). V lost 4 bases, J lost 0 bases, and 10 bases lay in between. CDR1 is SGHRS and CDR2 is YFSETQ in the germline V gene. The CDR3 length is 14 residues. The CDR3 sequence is CASSETGNQETQYF. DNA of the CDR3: TGCGCCAGCAGCGAAACGGGGAACCAAGAGACCCAGTACTTC.

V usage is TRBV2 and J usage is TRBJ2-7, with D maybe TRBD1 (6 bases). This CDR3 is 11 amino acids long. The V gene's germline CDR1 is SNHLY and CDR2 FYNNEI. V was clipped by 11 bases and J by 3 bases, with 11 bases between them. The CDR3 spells CAGGQYYEQYF. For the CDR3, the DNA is TGTGCCGGGGGACAATACTACGAGCAGTACTTC.

CDR3 residues: CASSQGLAGGAGELFF. CDR3 sequence (DNA): TGTGCCAGCAGCCAGGGACTAGCGGGGGGCGCCGGGGAGCTGTTTTTT. V is TRBV6-6 and J is TRBJ2-2; 15 positions agree with TRBD2. Unmatched junction bases numbered 5, after V lost 6 bases and J lost 6 bases. This CDR3 is built from 16 residues. Germline loops: CDR1 MNHNY, CDR2 SVGAGI (reference sequence).

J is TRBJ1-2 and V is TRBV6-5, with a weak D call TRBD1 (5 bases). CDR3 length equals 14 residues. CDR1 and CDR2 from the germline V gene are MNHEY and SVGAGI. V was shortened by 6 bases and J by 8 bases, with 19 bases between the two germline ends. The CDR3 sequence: CASRSPQGREGYTF. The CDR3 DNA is TGTGCCAGCAGATCCCCCCAGGGCAGGGAAGGCTACACCTTC.

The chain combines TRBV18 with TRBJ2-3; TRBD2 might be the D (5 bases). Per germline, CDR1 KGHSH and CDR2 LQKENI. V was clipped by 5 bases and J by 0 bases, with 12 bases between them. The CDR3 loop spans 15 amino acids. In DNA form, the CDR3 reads TGTGCCAGCTCAAACGGACTCACTAGCACAGATACGCAGTATTTT. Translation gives CASSNGLTSTDTQYF.

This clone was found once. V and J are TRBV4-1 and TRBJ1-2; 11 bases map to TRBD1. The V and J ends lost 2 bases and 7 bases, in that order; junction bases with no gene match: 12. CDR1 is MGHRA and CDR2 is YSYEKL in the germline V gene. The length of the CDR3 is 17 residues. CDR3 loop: CASSQPTGTGGHGGYTF. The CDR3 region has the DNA TGCGCCAGCAGCCAACCAACCGGGACAGGGGGTCATGGTGGCTACACCTTC.

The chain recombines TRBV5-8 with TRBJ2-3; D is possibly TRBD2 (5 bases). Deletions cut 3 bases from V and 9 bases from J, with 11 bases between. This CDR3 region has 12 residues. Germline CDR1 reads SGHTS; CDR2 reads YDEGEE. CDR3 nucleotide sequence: TGTGCCAGCAGCTCCTTAGCGCTCACGCAGTATTTT. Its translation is CASSSLALTQYF.

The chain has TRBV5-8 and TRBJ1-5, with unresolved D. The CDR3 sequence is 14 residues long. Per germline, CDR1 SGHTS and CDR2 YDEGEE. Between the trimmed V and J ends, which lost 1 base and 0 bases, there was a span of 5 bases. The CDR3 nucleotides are TGTGCCAGCAGCTTGCTTTATAGCAATCAGCCCCAGCATTTT. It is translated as CASSLLYSNQPQHF.

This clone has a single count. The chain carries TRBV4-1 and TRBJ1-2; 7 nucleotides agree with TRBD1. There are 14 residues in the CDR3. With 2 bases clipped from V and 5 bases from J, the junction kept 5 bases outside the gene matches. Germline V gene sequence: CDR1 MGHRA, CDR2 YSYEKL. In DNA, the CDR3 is TGCGCCAGCAGCCAACTAGGGACAGTTTATGGCTACACCTTC. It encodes CASSQLGTVYGYTF.

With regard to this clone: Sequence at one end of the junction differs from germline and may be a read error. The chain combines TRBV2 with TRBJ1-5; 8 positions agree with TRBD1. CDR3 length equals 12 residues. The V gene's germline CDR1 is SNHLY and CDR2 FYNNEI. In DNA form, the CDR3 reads TGTGCCAGCACAGGGGGCAACCAGCCCCAGCATTTT. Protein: CASTGGNQPQHF.

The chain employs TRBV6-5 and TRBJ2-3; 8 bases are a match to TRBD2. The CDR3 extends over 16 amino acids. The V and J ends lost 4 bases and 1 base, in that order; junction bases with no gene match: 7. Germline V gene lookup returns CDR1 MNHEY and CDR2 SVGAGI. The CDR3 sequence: CASSSVAGWRTDTQYF. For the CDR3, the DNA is TGTGCCAGCAGTTCTGTAGCGGGGTGGCGCACAGATACGCAGTATTTT.

As DNA, the CDR3 is TGTGCCAGCAGCGTAGCCCCGGGACTAGCGGGGGCAAACTCCTACAATGAGCAGTTCTTC. Its protein product is CASSVAPGLAGANSYNEQFF. V usage is TRBV9 and J usage is TRBJ2-1, with 14 bases that match TRBD2. Germline V gives CDR1 SGDLS, CDR2 YYNGEE. The trim removed 0 bases at V and 0 bases at J, leaving 8 bases unmatched. The CDR3 has 20 amino acids. Full variable domain (missing parts from reference TRBV9 and TRBJ2-1): DSGVTQTPKHLITATGQRVTLRCSPRSGDLSVYWYQQSLDQGLQFLIQYYNGEERAKGNILERFSAQQFPDLHSELNLSSLELGDSALYFCASSVAPGLAGANSYNEQFFGPGTRLTVL.

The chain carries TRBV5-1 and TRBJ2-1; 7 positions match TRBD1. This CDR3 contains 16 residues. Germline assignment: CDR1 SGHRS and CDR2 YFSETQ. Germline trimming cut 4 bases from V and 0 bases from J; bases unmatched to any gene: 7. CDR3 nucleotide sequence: TGCGCCAGCAGCGCCCAACAGGGGAGCTCCTACAATGAGCAGTTCTTC. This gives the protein CASSAQQGSSYNEQFF.

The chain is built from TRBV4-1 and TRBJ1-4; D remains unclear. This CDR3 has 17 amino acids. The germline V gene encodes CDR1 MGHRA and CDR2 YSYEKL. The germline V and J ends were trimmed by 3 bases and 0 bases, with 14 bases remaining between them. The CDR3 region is CASSHRERVTTNEKLFF. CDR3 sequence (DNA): TGCGCCAGCAGCCACCGGGAGCGAGTGACAACTAATGAAAAACTGTTTTTT.

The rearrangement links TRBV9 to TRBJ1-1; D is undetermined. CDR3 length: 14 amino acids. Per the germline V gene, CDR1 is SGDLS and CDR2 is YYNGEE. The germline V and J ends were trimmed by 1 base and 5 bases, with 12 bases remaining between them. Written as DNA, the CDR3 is TGTGCCAGCAGCGTATACGGGGAGGGTACTGAAGCTTTCTTT. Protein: CASSVYGEGTEAFF.

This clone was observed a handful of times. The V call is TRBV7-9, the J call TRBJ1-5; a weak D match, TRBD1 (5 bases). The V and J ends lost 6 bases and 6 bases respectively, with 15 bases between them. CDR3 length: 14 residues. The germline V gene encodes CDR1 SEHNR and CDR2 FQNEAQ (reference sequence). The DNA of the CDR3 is TGTGCCAGCAGGTCTCGGGGGGAGAGTCAGCCCCAGCATTTT. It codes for CASRSRGESQPQHF.

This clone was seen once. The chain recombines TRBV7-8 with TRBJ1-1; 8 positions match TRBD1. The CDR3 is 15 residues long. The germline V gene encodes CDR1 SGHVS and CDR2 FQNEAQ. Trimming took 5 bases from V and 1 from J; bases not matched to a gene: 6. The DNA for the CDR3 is TGTGCCAGCAGCCCCTGGGACAGGCAGAACACTGAAGCTTTCTTT. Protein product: CASSPWDRQNTEAFF.

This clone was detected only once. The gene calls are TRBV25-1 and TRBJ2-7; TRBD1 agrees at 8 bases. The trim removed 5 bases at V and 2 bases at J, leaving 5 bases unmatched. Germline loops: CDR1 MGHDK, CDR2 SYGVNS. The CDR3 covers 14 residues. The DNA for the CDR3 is TGTGCCAGCAGTCGGACAGGGATAGCCTACGAGCAGTACTTC. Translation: CASSRTGIAYEQYF.

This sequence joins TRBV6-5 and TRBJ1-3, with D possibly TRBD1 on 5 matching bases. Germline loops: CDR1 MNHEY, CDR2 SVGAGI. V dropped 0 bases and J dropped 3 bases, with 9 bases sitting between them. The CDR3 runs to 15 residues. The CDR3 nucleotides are TGTGCCAGCAGTTACTCCCCAGGGTTTGGAAACACCATATATTTT. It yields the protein CASSYSPGFGNTIYF.

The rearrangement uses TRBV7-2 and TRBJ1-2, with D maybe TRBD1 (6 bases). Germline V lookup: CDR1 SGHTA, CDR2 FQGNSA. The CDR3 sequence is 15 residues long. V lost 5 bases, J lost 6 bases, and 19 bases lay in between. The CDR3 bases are TGTGCCAGCAGCCAGCAACAGGGCCCTAATGATGGCTACACCTTC. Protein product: CASSQQQGPNDGYTF.